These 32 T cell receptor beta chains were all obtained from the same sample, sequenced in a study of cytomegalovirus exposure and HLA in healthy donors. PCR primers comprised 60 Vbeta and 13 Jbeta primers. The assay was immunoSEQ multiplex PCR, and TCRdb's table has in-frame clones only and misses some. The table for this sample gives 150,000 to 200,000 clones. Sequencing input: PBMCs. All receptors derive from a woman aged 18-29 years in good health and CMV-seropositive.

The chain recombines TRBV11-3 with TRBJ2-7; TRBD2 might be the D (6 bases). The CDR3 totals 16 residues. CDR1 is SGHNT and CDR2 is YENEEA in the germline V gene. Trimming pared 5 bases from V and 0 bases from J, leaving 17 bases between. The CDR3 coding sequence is TGTGCCAGCAGCCCTCTAGGAGGGCCCCACTCCTACGAGCAGTACTTC. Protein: CASSPLGGPHSYEQYF. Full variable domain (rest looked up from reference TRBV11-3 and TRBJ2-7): EAGVVQSPRYKIIEKKQPVAFWCNPISGHNTLYWYLQNLGQGPELLIRYENEEAVDDSQLPKDRFSAERLKGVDSTLKIQPAELGDSAVYLCASSPLGGPHSYEQYFGPGTRLTVT.

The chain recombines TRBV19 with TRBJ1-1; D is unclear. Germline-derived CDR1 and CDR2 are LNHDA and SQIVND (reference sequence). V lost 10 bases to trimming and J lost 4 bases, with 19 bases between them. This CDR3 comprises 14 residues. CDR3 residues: CATSGGRIGTEAFF. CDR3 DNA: TGTGCCACCTCCGGCGGGCGCATTGGCACTGAAGCTTTCTTT.

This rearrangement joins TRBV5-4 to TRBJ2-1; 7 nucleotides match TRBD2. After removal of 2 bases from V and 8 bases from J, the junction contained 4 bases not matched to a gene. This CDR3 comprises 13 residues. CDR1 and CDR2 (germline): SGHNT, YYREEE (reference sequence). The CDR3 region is CASSFSAGHEQFF. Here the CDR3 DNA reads TGTGCCAGCAGCTTCTCAGCGGGGCATGAGCAGTTCTTC.

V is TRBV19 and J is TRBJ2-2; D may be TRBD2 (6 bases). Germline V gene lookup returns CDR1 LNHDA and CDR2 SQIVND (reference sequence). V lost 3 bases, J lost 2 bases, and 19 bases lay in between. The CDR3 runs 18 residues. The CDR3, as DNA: TGTGCCAGTAGTATCTCCCCATGGAGGGAAATAAACACCGGGGAGCTGTTTTTT. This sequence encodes CASSISPWREINTGELFF.

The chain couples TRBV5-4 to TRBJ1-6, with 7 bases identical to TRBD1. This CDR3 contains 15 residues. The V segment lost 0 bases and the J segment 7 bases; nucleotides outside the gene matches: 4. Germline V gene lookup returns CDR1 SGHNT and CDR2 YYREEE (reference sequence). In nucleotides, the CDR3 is TGTGCCAGCAGCTTGGGTGGACAGGTAAATTCACCCCTCCACTTT. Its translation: CASSLGGQVNSPLHF.

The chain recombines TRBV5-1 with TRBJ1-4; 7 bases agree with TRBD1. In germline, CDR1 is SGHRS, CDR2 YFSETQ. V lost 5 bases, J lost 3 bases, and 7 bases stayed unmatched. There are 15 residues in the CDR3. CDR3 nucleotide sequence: TGCGCCAGCAGTACAGGGGCGACGGCTAATGAAAAACTGTTTTTT. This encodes CASSTGATANEKLFF.

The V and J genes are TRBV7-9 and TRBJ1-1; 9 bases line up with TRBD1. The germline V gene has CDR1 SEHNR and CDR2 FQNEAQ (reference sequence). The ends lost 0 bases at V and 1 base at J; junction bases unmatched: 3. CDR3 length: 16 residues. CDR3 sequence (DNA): TGTGCCAGCAGCTTAGCCGGGACAGGGACGAACACTGAAGCTTTCTTT. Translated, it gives CASSLAGTGTNTEAFF.

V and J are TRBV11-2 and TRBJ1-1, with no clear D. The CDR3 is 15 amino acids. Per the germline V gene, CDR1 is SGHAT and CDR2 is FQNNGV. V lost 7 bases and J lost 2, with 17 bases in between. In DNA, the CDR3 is TGTGCCAGCACCCTGAGGTGGGAGTTAAACACTGAAGCTTTCTTT. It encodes CASTLRWELNTEAFF.

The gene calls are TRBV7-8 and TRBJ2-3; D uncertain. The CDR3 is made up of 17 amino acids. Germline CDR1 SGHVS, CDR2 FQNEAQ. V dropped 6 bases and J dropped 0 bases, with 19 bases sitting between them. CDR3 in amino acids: CASSFTPTGLSTDTQYF. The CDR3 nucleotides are TGTGCCAGCAGTTTCACCCCCACCGGTTTGAGCACAGATACGCAGTATTTT.

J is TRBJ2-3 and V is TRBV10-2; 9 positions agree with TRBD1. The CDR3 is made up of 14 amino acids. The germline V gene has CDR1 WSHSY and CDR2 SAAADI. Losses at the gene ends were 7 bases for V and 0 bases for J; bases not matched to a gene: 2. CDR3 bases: TGCGCCAGCACTGGGACAGGGAGCACAGATACGCAGTATTTT. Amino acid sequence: CASTGTGSTDTQYF.

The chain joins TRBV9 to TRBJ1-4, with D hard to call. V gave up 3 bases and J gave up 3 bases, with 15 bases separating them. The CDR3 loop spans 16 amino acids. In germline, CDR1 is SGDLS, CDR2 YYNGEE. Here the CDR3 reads CASSAHPAGSNEKLFF. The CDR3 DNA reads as TGTGCCAGCAGCGCCCATCCCGCCGGGTCTAATGAAAAACTGTTTTTT. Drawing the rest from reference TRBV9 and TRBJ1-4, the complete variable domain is DSGVTQTPKHLITATGQRVTLRCSPRSGDLSVYWYQQSLDQGLQFLIQYYNGEERAKGNILERFSAQQFPDLHSELNLSSLELGDSALYFCASSAHPAGSNEKLFFGSGTQLSVL.

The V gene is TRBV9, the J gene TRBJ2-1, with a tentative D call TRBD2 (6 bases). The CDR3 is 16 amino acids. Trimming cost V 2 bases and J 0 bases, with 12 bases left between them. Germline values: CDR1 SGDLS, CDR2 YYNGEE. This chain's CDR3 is CASSVRLASSYNEQFF. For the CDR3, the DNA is TGTGCCAGCAGCGTGCGGCTAGCGTCCTCCTACAATGAGCAGTTCTTC.

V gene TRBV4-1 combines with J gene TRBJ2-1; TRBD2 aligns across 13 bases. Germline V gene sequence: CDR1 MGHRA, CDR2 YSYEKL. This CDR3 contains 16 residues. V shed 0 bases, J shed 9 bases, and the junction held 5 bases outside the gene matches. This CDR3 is CASSQDPLAGGLEQFF. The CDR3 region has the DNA TGCGCCAGCAGCCAAGATCCACTAGCGGGAGGGCTTGAGCAGTTCTTC.

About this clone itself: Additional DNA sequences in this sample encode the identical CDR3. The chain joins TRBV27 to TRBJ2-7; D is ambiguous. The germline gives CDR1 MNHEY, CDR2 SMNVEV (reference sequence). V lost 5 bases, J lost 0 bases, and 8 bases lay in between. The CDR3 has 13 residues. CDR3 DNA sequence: TGTGCCAGCAGTCCCTCAGGCTCCTACGAGCAGTACTTC. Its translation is CASSPSGSYEQYF.

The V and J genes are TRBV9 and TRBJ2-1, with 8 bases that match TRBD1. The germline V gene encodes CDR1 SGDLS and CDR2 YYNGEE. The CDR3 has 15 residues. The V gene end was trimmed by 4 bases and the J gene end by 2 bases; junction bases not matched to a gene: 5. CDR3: CASSPRQGTYNEQFF. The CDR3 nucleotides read TGTGCCAGCAGCCCCCGACAGGGGACCTACAATGAGCAGTTCTTC.

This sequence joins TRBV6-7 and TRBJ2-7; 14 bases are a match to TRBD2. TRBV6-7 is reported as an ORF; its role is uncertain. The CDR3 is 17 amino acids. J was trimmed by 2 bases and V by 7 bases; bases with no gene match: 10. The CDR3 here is CASKPATSGRAPYEQYF. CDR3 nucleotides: TGTGCCAGCAAACCCGCGACTAGCGGGAGGGCTCCCTACGAGCAGTACTTC.

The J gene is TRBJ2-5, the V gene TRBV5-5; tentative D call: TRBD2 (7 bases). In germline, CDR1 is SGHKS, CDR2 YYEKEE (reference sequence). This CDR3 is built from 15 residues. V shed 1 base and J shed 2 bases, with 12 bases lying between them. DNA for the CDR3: TGTGCCAGCAGCTTGTGGGGGGGCGGACAAGAGACCCAGTACTTC. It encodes CASSLWGGGQETQYF.

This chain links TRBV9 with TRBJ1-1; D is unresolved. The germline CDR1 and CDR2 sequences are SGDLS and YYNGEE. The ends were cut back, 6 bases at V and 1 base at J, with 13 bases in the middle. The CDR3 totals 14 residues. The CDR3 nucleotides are TGTGCCAGCACTTTTAGGGAGGGGAACACTGAAGCTTTCTTT. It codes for CASTFREGNTEAFF.

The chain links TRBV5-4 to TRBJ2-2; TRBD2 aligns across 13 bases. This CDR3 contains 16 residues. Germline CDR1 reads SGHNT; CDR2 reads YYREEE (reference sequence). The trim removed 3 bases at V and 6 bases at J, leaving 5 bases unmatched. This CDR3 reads CASSSGLAGVAGELFF. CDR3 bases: TGTGCCAGCAGCTCCGGACTAGCGGGAGTGGCCGGGGAGCTGTTTTTT.

The CDR3 loop reads CAIRPSGDGGYTF. The CDR3 bases are TGTGCCATCAGACCCTCAGGGGACGGTGGCTACACCTTC. The chain links TRBV10-3 to TRBJ1-2, with D perhaps matching TRBD1 (6 bases). Germline lookup yields CDR1 ENHRY and CDR2 SYGVKD. The CDR3 is 13 residues long. Deletions cut 6 bases from V and 7 bases from J, with 15 bases between.

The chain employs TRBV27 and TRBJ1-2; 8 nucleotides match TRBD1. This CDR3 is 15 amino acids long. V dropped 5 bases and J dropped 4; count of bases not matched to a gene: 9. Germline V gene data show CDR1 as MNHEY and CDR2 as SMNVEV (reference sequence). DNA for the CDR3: TGTGCCAGCAGTCCCAGGGGGCGCCGGGTCTATGGCTACACCTTC. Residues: CASSPRGRRVYGYTF.

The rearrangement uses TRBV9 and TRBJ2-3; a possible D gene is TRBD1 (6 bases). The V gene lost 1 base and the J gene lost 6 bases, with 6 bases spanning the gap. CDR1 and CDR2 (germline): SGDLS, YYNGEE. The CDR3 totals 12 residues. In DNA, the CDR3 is TGTGCCAGCAGCGTAAGGGGGGATACGCAGTATTTT. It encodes CASSVRGDTQYF.

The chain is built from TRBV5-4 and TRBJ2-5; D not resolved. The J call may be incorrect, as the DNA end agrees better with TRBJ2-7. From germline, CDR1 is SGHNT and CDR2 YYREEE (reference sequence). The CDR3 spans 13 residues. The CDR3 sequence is CASSLDFAYEQYF. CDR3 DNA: TGTGCCAGCAGCTTGGACTTTGCCTACGAGCAGTACTTC.

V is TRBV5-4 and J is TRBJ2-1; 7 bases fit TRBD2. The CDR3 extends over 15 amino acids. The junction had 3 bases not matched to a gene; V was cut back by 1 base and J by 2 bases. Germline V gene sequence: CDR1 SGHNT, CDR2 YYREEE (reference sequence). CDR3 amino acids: CASSLPGGPYNEQFF. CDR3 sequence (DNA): TGTGCCAGCAGCTTGCCGGGAGGCCCCTACAATGAGCAGTTCTTC.

The CDR3 DNA sequence: TGTGCCAGCAGCTTTATGGTTGGGGCCGAGTACTTC. The encoded protein is CASSFMVGAEYF. The rearrangement links TRBV7-9 to TRBJ2-7; TRBD1 might be the D (5 bases). The germline CDR1 and CDR2 sequences are SEHNR and FQNEAQ (reference sequence). Deletions cut 3 bases from V and 11 bases from J, with 14 bases between. CDR3 length: 12 amino acids.

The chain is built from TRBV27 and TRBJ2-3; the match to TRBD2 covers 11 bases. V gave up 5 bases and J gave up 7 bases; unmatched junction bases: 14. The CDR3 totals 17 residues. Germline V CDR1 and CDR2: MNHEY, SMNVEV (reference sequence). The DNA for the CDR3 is TGTGCCAGCAGTAGGACCCCCCTAGCGGGAGGAAGTAATACGCAGTATTTT. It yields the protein CASSRTPLAGGSNTQYF.

As DNA, the CDR3 is TGTGCCAGCAGTTCCGGGACTAACTTCGAGCAGTACTTC. It translates to CASSSGTNFEQYF. The rearrangement joins TRBV6-5 to TRBJ2-7; 7 positions agree with TRBD2. Germline trimming cut 4 bases from V and 6 bases from J; bases unmatched to any gene: 6. This CDR3 spans 13 amino acids. Germline V lookup: CDR1 MNHEY, CDR2 SVGAGI.

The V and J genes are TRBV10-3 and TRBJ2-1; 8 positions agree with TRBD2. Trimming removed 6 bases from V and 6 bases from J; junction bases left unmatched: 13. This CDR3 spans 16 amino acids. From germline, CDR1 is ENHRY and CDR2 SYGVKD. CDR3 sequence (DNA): TGTGCCATCAGGGGGGGAAGCGGGGGATCGCTCAATGAGCAGTTCTTC. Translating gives CAIRGGSGGSLNEQFF.

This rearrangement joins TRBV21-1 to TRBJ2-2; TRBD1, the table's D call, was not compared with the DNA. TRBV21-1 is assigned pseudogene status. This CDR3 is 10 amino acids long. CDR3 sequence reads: CPWLAGELFF. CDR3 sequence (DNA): TGCCCCTGGCTCGCCGGGGAGCTGTTTTTT.

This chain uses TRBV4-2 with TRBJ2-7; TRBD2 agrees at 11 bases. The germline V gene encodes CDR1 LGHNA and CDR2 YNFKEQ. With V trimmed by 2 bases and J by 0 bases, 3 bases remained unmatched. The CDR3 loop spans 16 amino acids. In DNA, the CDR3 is TGTGCCAGCAGCCAAATAGCGGGGGGGGACTCCTACGAGCAGTACTTC. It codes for CASSQIAGGDSYEQYF.

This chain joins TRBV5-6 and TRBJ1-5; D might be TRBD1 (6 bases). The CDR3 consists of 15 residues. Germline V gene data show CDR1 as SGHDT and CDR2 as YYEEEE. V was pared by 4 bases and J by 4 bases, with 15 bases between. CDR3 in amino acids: CASSTWGGSNQPQHF. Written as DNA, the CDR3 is TGTGCCAGCAGCACATGGGGGGGCTCTAATCAGCCCCAGCATTTT.

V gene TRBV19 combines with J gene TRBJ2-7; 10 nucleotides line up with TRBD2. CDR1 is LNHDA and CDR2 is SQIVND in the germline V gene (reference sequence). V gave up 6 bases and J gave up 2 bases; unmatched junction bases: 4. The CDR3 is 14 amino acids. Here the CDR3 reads CASRSSGGAYEQYF. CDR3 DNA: TGTGCCAGTAGATCCAGCGGGGGGGCCTACGAGCAGTACTTC.